This record covers a single T cell receptor beta chain. The data originate from a study of blood T cell repertoires in COVID-19. Across the whole study: The United States, Italy and Spain supplied acute and convalescent COVID-19 samples. PBMCs, B-cell-depleted T cells, or T cells were the source of the cDNA or gDNA that made up the material.

Germline loops: CDR1 MNHNS, CDR2 SASEGT. This CDR3 is built from 13 residues. The V and J ends lost 3 bases and 6 bases respectively, with 6 bases between them. In the study's own analysis: Amplified reference gene primers provided the basis for estimating nucleated cell counts. The repertoire was sequenced with immunoSEQ multiplex PCR; TCRdb's copy has only in-frame clones and lacks some. V and J calls plus clone size are reproduced from that table; the DNA served to infer D and trimming. The table includes about 160,000 clones, about 86% detected once. The sample taken for sequencing was peripheral blood. This clonotype was sampled from a woman aged 70-85 years with acute or convalescent COVID-19. J is TRBJ1-6 and V is TRBV6-1, with a tentative D call TRBD1 (5 bases). CDR3 residues: CASSDRVNSPLHF. The DNA for the CDR3 is TGTGCCAGCAGTGACAGGGTTAATTCACCCCTCCACTTT.